This T cell receptor (beta chain) was recovered during a study of T cells in Graves' hyperthyroidism and ophthalmopathy. Overall study results and limits: For ophthalmopathy, model prediction preceded onset by a median roughly 6.2 months. Ophthalmopathy and stable hyperthyroidism were separated by a 13 V-J model.

This clonotype was detected only a few times. The antigen remains undetermined. Amplification yielded TCR beta CDR3 regions, with RNA transcripts as the source. In the first-round RT-PCR of the TCR CDR3, the HTBI primer set was used. TCRdb processed the multiplex PCR reads anew with MiXCR; each CDR3 protein has one entry. Of over 250,000 distinct CDR3 sequences in the sample, 20% to 30% were seen once. Patients were excluded because of uncontrolled infection, other autoimmune disease, pregnancy or lactation. V shed 6 bases and J 5 bases; nucleotides not matched to a gene: 9. The CDR3 has 15 residues. V is TRBV12-3 or TRBV12-4 and J is TRBJ2-5, with 10 bases lining up with TRBD1. The specimen sequenced was blood. The clonotype was recovered from a man aged 35-49 years with Graves' hyperthyroidism that later progressed to Graves' ophthalmopathy. CDR3 residues: CASSPGTGVLETQYF. CDR3 coding DNA: TGTGCCAGCAGCCCCGGGACAGGGGTATTGGAGACCCAGTACTTC.